Reported below is one T cell receptor (beta chain). As yet, its antigen is unknown. Arm-PCR of CDR3 regions with iRepertoire HTBI primers generated TCR beta libraries. TCRdb passed the multiplex PCR reads through MiXCR, listing each CDR3 protein once. The sample shows 650,000 to 850,000 distinct CDR3 sequences, approximately 29% of them seen only once. Time point described: persistent/refractory GD, antithyroid drugs over 5 years with positive TRAb. RNA extracted from PBMCs served as the sequencing template. This entry is derived from a study of regulatory T cells in long-lasting Graves disease. Study-level findings and limits: New patients shared fewer public clonotypes (around 880) than persistent patients did (more than 2,500). Because few samples were included, accuracy may have been lower.

Deletions cut 0 bases from V and 4 bases from J, with 13 bases between. The germline V gene encodes CDR1 SGHNT and CDR2 YYREEE (reference sequence). CDR3 length: 15 residues. Here the sequenced sample was peripheral blood mononuclear cells (PBMCs), taken when the disease was refractory, from a patient treated with antithyroid drugs. The J gene is TRBJ1-2, the V gene TRBV5-4; D remains unclear. The origin of this receptor is a female donor with Graves disease. As DNA, the CDR3 is TGTGCCAGCAGCTTGGAATCGGGGTTTTTCTATGGCTACACCTTC. Residues: CASSLESGFFYGYTF.